This T cell receptor (beta chain) originates from a study of shared clonotypes between healthy human individuals. In the study overall: Donor composition was two women and three men, aged 18 to 49. Study-level points and caveats: The study drew on few donors, limiting represented genetic and exposure-history diversity.

V trimming: 5 bases; J trimming: 6 bases; junction bases outside the gene matches: 2. The germline V gene has CDR1 SGHRS and CDR2 YFSETQ. The CDR3 has 13 residues. This clone was seen ten or more times. The antigen is not known. Unsorted PBMC DNA sequencing spanned ten immunoSEQ deep assay plates. Sequenced by immunoSEQ multiplex PCR; TCRdb stores in-frame clones only, minus some. The sample contains 450,000 to 500,000 clones, over 75% of which appear only once. The genes are TRBV5-1 and TRBJ2-2, with TRBD2 identical over 9 bases. This TCR was sampled from a woman between 35 and 50 years old in good health. Some clones in this sample may be carry-over from other donors' samples. The material sequenced was PBMCs. The CDR3 coding sequence is TGCGCCAGCAGACTAGCGGGCTCCGGGGAGCTGTTTTTT. Protein sequence: CASRLAGSGELFF. Using reference TRBV5-1 and TRBJ2-2 for the parts outside the CDR3, the full variable domain is KAGVTQTPRYLIKTRGQQVTLSCSPISGHRSVSWYQQTPGQGLQFLFEYFSETQRNKGNFPGRFSGRQFSNSRSEMNVSTLELGDSALYLCASRLAGSGELFFGEGSRLTVL.